This T cell receptor beta chain was obtained from a study of cytomegalovirus exposure and HLA in healthy donors. Study overall: The early release's HLA-typed donors yielded 80 million to 95 million unique TCRs. Study-wide results and caveats: Presence/absence results assume similar sequencing depth per donor, which may not hold. In a later analysis, V- and J-gene trimming of beta chains associated with a DCLRE1C missense variant, replicated independently.

It was with 60 Vbeta and 13 Jbeta primers that the PCR ran. Generated by immunoSEQ multiplex PCR, the TCRdb table keeps only in-frame clones and is missing some. The repertoire includes about 41,000 clones, roughly 80% of them detected once, and under 3% sits in the top ten. Points on this clone: Its antigen remains unidentified.

Trimming took 4 bases from V and 7 from J, leaving 17 bases between them. The CDR3 runs 14 residues. CDR1 is SGHRS, CDR2 YFSETQ, per germline. This receptor was obtained from a man aged 50-60 years in good health and CMV-seronegative. The specimen was PBMCs. The chain employs TRBV5-1 and TRBJ1-1; D call uncertain. Here the CDR3 reads CASSRIEGFSEAFF. Here the CDR3 DNA reads TGCGCCAGCAGCCGGATCGAGGGCTTCAGTGAAGCTTTCTTT.